The clone carrying this T cell receptor (beta chain) was seen only once. This sample stems from a study of cytomegalovirus exposure and HLA in healthy donors. The CDR3 is 16 residues long. Trimming took 1 base from V and 6 from J, leaving 16 bases between them. CDR1 and CDR2 from the germline V gene are SGHDT and YYEEEE. The PCR employed 60 Vbeta primers together with 13 Jbeta primers. The data were produced by immunoSEQ multiplex PCR, yet TCRdb's version contains in-frame clones alone and is incomplete. The table shows about 69,000 clones, with roughly three quarters occurring only once. Input material: PBMCs. The source is a young man in good health and CMV-seronegative. The chain joins TRBV5-6 to TRBJ2-2; D remains ambiguous. CDR3 loop: CASSLPRLESPGELFF. CDR3 DNA: TGTGCCAGCAGCTTGCCGCGGCTCGAGTCACCCGGGGAGCTGTTTTTT. The complete variable domain, with remaining parts taken from reference TRBV5-6 and TRBJ2-2, reads DAGVTQSPTHLIKTRGQQVTLRCSPKSGHDTVSWYQQALGQGPQFIFQYYEEEERQRGNFPDRFSGHQFPNYSSELNVNALLLGDSALYLCASSLPRLESPGELFFGEGSRLTVL.